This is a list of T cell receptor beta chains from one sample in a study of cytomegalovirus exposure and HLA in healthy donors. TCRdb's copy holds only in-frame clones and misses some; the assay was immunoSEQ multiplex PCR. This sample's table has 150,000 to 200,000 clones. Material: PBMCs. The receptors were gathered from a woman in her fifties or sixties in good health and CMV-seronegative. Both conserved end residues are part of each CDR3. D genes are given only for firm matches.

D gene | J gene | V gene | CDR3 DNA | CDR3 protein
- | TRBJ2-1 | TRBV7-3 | TGTGCCAGCAGCCCCGTAGGAGGGAATGAGCAGTTCTTC | CASSPVGGNEQFF
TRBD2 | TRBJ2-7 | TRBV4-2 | TGTGCCAGCAGCCGGAGCATGGGGACTAGCGGGGGTAGGGCCTACGAGCAGTACTTC | CASSRSMGTSGGRAYEQYF
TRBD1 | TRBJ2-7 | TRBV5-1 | TGCGCCAGCAAGGGACAGGGGGCTTCCTACGAGCAGTACTTC | CASKGQGASYEQYF
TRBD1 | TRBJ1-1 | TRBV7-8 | TGTGCCAGCAGCCCAAGACAGGGGACGGACACTGAAGCTTTCTTT | CASSPRQGTDTEAFF
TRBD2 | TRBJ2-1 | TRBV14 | TGTGCCAGCAGCCAAGGGAATAGCGGGGACCCCTCCTACAATGAGCAGTTCTTC | CASSQGNSGDPSYNEQFF
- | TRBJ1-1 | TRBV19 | TGTGCCAGTAGTATGGGCCCGCACCCCACTGAAGCTTTCTTT | CASSMGPHPTEAFF
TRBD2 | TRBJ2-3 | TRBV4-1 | TGCGCCAGCAGCTATACAAGCGGGACTAGCGGGGGCGGGTGGACAGATACGCAGTATTTT | CASSYTSGTSGGGWTDTQYF
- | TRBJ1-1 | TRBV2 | TGTGCCAGCAGATTACAGGGAACTGAAGCTTTCTTT | CASRLQGTEAFF
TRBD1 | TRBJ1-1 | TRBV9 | TGTGCCAGCAGCCACGACAGGGCGAACACTGAAGCTTTCTTT | CASSHDRANTEAFF
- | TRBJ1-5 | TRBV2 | TGTGCCAGCAGCGGCACAGGGCGCAATCAGCCCCAGCATTTT | CASSGTGRNQPQHF
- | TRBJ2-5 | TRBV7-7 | TGTGCCAGCAGCTTGGACAGCAAGGGGACCCAGTACTTC | CASSLDSKGTQYF
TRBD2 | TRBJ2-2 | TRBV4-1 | TGCGCCAGCAGCCAAGTGCGGGGGGGCTTGACCGGGGAGCTGTTTTTT | CASSQVRGGLTGELFF
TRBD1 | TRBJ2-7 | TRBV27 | TGTGCCAGCAGTTTTGGGTCGGCAGGGGGCAACGAGCAGTACTTC | CASSFGSAGGNEQYF
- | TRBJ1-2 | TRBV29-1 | TGCAGCGTTGTGGGGGGGGCGCGTTATGGCTACACCTTC | CSVVGGARYGYTF
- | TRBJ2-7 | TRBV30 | TGTGCCTGGAGCCCAGGGTCCTCCCACTACGAGCAGTACTTC | CAWSPGSSHYEQYF
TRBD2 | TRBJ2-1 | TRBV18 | TGTGCCAGCACTCTATCGATCCCCCTAAGCGGGAACAATGAGCAGTTCTTC | CASTLSIPLSGNNEQFF
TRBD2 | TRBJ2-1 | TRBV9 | TGTGCCAGCAGCGACTTTGGACTAGCGGGAGGTAATGAGCAGTTCTTC | CASSDFGLAGGNEQFF
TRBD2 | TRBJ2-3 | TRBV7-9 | TGTGCCAGCAGCTTAGGACTAGCGGGGGCAGATACGCAGTATTTT | CASSLGLAGADTQYF
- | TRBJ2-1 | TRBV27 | TGTGCCAGCAGTTTGGGCAACGCCCATGAGCAGTTCTTC | CASSLGNAHEQFF
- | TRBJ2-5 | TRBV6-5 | TGTGCCAGCGGCAGGCCCCAAGAGACCCAGTACTTC | CASGRPQETQYF
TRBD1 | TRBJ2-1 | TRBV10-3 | TGTGCCATCAGTGGTACAGGGGCCGCCACCTACAATGAGCAGTTCTTC | CAISGTGAATYNEQFF
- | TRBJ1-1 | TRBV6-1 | TGTGCCAGCAGTGCCACCAGGAACACTGAAGCTTTCTTT | CASSATRNTEAFF
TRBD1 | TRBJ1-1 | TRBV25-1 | TGTGCCAGCAGTGAACCCCGGACAGGGGACACTGAAGCTTTCTTT | CASSEPRTGDTEAFF
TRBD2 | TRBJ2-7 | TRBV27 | TGTGCCAGCAGTCGGTCGGGGGGGGGTGAATACGAGCAGTACTTC | CASSRSGGGEYEQYF
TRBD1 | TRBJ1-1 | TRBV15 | TGTGCCACCAGCGGACAGACAGGGGGAGCTGAAGCTTTCTTT | CATSGQTGGAEAFF
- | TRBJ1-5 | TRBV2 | TGTGCCAGCAGTGAAGAAGGACAGATCAATCAGCCCCAGCATTTT | CASSEEGQINQPQHF
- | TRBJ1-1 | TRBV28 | TGTGCCAGCAGTCCGGGGTTAGGTACTGAAGCTTTCTTT | CASSPGLGTEAFF
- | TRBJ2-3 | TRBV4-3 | TGCGCCAGCAGCCCAGGAGGGACAGCGCAAATCACAGATACGCAGTATTTT | CASSPGGTAQITDTQYF
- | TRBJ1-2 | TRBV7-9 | TGTGCCAGCAGTTTGGCGGGCCGGACTAACTATGGCTACACCTTC | CASSLAGRTNYGYTF
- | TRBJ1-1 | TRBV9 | TGTGCCAGCAGCGTAGAGGGAGGGTACACTGAAGCTTTCTTT | CASSVEGGYTEAFF
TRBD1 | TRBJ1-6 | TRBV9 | TGTGCCAGCAGCGGGGACAGGGTTTCACCCCTCCACTTT | CASSGDRVSPLHF
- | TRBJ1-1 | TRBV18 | TGTGCCAGCTCACCGTCAGGGTACACTGAAGCTTTCTTT | CASSPSGYTEAFF
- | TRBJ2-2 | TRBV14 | TGTGCCAGCAGCCTGTGGTCCGGGAACACCGGGGAGCTGTTTTTT | CASSLWSGNTGELFF
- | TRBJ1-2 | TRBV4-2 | TGTGCCAGCAGAAGCCTCGGGGAGGCTGGCTACACCTTC | CASRSLGEAGYTF
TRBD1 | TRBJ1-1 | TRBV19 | TGTGCCAGTAACATAAGGGGGCTGGGCACTGAAGCTTTCTTT | CASNIRGLGTEAFF
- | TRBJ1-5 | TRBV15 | TGTGCCACCAGCAGAGCCCGGACAGACTATGTTAATCAGCCCCAGCATTTT | CATSRARTDYVNQPQHF
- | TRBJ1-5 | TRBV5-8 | TGTGCCAGCAGCTCCGAGCGTCCGACAGATGGGCATTTT | CASSSERPTDGHF
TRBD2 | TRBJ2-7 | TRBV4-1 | TGCGCCAGCAGCCAAGATCGGCTAGCGGGCTACGAGCAGTACTTC | CASSQDRLAGYEQYF
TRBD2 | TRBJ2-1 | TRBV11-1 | TGTGCCAGCAGCTCGGCTAGCGGGAGGAAGACTGATAATGAGCAGTTCTTC | CASSSASGRKTDNEQFF
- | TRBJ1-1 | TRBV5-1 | TGCGCCAGCAGCTTGGCCCAAGGGGCTGGCACTGAAGCTTTCTTT | CASSLAQGAGTEAFF
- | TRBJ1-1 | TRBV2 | TGTGCCAGCAGTGAAATGGGGGGATTCAAAGCTTTCTTT | CASSEMGGFKAFF
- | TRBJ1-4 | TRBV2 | TGTGCCAGCAGACGGGCACGACAGGCTAATTCTGAAAAACTGTTTTTT | CASRRARQANSEKLFF
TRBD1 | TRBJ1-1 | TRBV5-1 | TGCGCCAGCAGCCGTGGACAGGGGTTAAACACTGAAGCTTTCTTT | CASSRGQGLNTEAFF
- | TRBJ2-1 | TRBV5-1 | TGCGCCAGCAGCTTTACAGAGAGCTCCTACAATGAGCAGTTCTTC | CASSFTESSYNEQFF
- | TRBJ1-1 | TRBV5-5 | TGTGCCAGCAGCTTGGGAGTGAACACTGAAGCTTTCTTT | CASSLGVNTEAFF
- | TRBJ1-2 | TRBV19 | TGTGCCAGTAGTATAGTACAGCGGCACCTCTATGGCTACACCTTC | CASSIVQRHLYGYTF
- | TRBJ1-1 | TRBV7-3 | TGTGCCAGCAGCTTAAACAGGGTGGGGAACACTGAAGCTTTCTTT | CASSLNRVGNTEAFF
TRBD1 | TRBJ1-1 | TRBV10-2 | TGCGCCAGCAGTGATTCGGGACAGGGGGGTACTGAAGCTTTCTTT | CASSDSGQGGTEAFF
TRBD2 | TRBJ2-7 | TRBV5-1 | TGCGCCAGCAGCTTGGGGACTAGCGGCTCCTACGAGCAGTACTTC | CASSLGTSGSYEQYF
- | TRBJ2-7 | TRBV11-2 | TGTGCCAGCAGCTCCATCCCCCTAGCGATCTCCTACGAGCAGTACTTC | CASSSIPLAISYEQYF
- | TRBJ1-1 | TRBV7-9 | TGTGCCAGCAGCCCCCCGACAGAAAACACTGAAGCTTTCTTT | CASSPPTENTEAFF
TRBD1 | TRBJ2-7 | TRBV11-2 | TGTGCCAGCAGCCCGACAGGGCGTCCTCGCGGTGCTACCTACGAGCAGTACTTC | CASSPTGRPRGATYEQYF